The clone carrying this TCR beta chain was seen at least ten times. The antigen is unknown. This sample is drawn from a study of T cells in Graves' hyperthyroidism and ophthalmopathy. Study results and limitations: Blood also held most thyroid clonotypes expanded beyond 0.001.

The TCR beta CDR3 regions underwent amplification using RNA transcripts as the source. RT-PCR in the first round (using the HTBI primer set) targeted the TCR CDR3. TCRdb re-called the multiplex PCR reads with MiXCR, one entry per CDR3 protein. Of a few hundred thousand distinct CDR3 sequences listed, less than 20% are singletons. Together with thyroid ultrasound, orbital computed tomography, serum thyroxine and TRAb, clinical symptoms were used for diagnoses. CDR1 is MNHEY, CDR2 SMNVEV, per germline (reference sequence). The CDR3 runs to 19 residues. V shed 7 bases and J 1 base; nucleotides not matched to a gene: 15.

The V call is TRBV27, the J call TRBJ2-1; TRBD2 agrees at 11 bases. The receptor's source is a young woman with Graves' hyperthyroidism that later progressed to Graves' ophthalmopathy. Material for sequencing was blood. This CDR3 is CASTGGVAGGLSSYNEQFF. The CDR3 nucleotides are TGTGCCAGCACCGGAGGGGTAGCGGGAGGGTTGTCGTCCTACAATGAGCAGTTCTTC.